This T cell receptor (beta chain) was captured by sequencing in a study of T cells in Graves' hyperthyroidism and ophthalmopathy. The TCR beta CDR3 regions underwent amplification using RNA transcripts as the source. RT-PCR in the first round (using the HTBI primer set) targeted the TCR CDR3. TCRdb reprocessed the multiplex PCR reads via MiXCR and lists one record per CDR3 protein. The sample holds fewer than 450,000 distinct CDR3 sequences, about 18% seen once. The table lists this clonotype with many counts. Looked up from germline, CDR1 is LNHDA and CDR2 is SQIVND (reference sequence). Trimming pared 3 bases from V and 4 bases from J, leaving 13 bases between. The CDR3 has 15 residues.

The sequencing sample was made of blood. The chain links TRBV19 to TRBJ2-1; possibly TRBD1 for D (5 bases). This clonotype was sampled from a woman between 25 and 40 years old with Graves' hyperthyroidism that later progressed to Graves' ophthalmopathy. The CDR3 DNA sequence: TGTGCCAGTAGTATGCGGCAGGGTGGATACAATGAGCAGTTCTTC. Amino acid sequence: CASSMRQGGYNEQFF. The entire variable domain, with the rest obtained from reference TRBV19 and TRBJ2-1, is as follows: DGGITQSPKYLFRKEGQNVTLSCEQNLNHDAMYWYRQDPGQGLRLIYYSQIVNDFQKGDIAEGYSVSREKKESFPLTVTSAQKNPTAFYLCASSMRQGGYNEQFFGPGTRLTVL.